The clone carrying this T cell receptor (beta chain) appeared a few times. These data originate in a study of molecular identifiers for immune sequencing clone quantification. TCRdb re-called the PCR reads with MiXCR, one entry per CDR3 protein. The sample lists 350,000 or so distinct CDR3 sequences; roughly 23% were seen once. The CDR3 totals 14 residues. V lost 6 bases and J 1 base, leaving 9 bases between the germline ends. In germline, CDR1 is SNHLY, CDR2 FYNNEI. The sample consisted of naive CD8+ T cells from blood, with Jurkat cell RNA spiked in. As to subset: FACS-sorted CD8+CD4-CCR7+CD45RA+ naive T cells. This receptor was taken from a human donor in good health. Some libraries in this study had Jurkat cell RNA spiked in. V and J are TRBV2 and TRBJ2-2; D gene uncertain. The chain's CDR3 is CASSEPKNTGELFF. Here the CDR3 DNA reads TGTGCCAGCAGCGAACCGAAGAACACCGGGGAGCTGTTTTTT. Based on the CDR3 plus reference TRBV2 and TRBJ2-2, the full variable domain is EPEVTQTPSHQVTQMGQEVILRCVPISNHLYFYWYRQILGQKVEFLVSFYNNEISEKSEIFDDQFSVERPDGSNFTLKIRSTKLEDSAMYFCASSEPKNTGELFFGEGSRLTVL.